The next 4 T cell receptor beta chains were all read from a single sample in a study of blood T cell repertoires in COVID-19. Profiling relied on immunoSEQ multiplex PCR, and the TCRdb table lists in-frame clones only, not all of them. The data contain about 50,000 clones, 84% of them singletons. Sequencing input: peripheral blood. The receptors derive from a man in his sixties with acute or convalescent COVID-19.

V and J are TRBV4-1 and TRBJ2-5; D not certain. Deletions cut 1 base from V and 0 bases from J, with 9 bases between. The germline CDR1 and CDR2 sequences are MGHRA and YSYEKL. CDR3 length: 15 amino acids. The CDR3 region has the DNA TGCGCCAGCAGCCAAGGGTCCAGGTACCAAGAGACCCAGTACTTC. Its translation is CASSQGSRYQETQYF.

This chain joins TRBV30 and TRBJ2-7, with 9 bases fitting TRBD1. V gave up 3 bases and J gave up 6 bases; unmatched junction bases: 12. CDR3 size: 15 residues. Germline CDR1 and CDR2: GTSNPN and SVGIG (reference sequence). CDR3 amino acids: CAWSSGTGNRGEQYF. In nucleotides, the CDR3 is TGTGCCTGGAGCTCCGGGACAGGGAATCGAGGCGAGCAGTACTTC.

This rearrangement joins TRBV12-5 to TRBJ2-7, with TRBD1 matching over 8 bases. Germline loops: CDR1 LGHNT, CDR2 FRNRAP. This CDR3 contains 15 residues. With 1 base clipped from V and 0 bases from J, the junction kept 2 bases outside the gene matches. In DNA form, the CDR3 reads TGTGCTAGTGGTTTGGATGGGACAGGCTCCTACGAGCAGTACTTC. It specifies CASGLDGTGSYEQYF.

In DNA form, the CDR3 reads TGTGCCAGCACTCAGGGATTAGGCAAAAACATTCAGTACTTC. It translates to CASTQGLGKNIQYF. The chain carries TRBV6-6 and TRBJ2-4, with TRBD1 as a possible D gene (5 bases). The ends were cut back, 7 bases at V and 3 bases at J, with 13 bases in the middle. Germline V gene lookup returns CDR1 MNHNY and CDR2 SVGAGI (reference sequence). There are 14 residues in the CDR3.